This T cell receptor (beta chain) was sequenced during a study of blood T cell repertoires in COVID-19. Study summary: The United States, Italy and Spain were the sources of the acute and convalescent COVID-19 samples. PBMCs, B-cell-depleted T cells, or T cells provided the cDNA or gDNA that made up the material.

The V and J ends lost 0 bases and 0 bases respectively, with 7 bases between them. Germline V gene lookup returns CDR1 SSHAT and CDR2 FNYEAQ (reference sequence). The CDR3 has 15 residues. As processed by the authors: Reference gene primer amplification in the assay estimated nucleated cell counts. Sequencing used immunoSEQ multiplex PCR; TCRdb keeps in-frame clones, though not all of them. D and trimming were read from the DNA, whereas the V and J calls and clone size are those reported in that table. This sample yields some 80,000 clones, of which roughly 88% are seen a single time; roughly 2.5% belongs to the top ten.

The source is a human donor in a cohort sampled during active COVID-19. This chain links TRBV7-7 with TRBJ2-3; maybe TRBD2 (5 bases). The specimen sequenced was peripheral blood. Here the CDR3 DNA reads TGTGCCAGCAGCTTAGCGCGGACTAGCACAGATACGCAGTATTTT. It encodes CASSLARTSTDTQYF.